A single sample gave rise to the 31 T cell receptor beta chains below, sequenced in a study of blood T cells in healthy people across ages. A J-beta primer mix and a sample-barcoded 5' primer were used in a second PCR of about 7 to 12 cycles. TCRdb re-derived calls from the 5' RACE reads in MiXCR, one entry per CDR3 protein. The sample has roughly 1,100,000 distinct CDR3 sequences, 20% to 25% seen once. The same data also went into a second study, on T cells of mothers and their children.

Sequences were obtained from blood. The receptors come from a girl aged 2 to 9 in good health.

V usage is TRBV7-9 and J usage is TRBJ2-1; 7 bases map to TRBD1. The DNA end favors TRBJ2-7, so the J call may be wrong. The CDR3 is made up of 15 amino acids. Per germline, CDR1 SEHNR and CDR2 FQNEAQ (reference sequence). CDR3 sequence (DNA): TGTGCCAGCAGCATACGACAGGGTCGTGCCTACGAGCAGTACTTC. Translated: CASSIRQGRAYEQYF.

This clonotype occurred a few times. The chain's CDR3 is CAINLSSGRNEQFF. The CDR3 region has the DNA TGTGCCATCAACTTGTCTAGCGGGAGGAATGAGCAGTTCTTC. V usage is TRBV10-3 and J usage is TRBJ2-1; 11 nucleotides match TRBD2. The V gene end was trimmed by 7 bases and the J gene end by 7 bases; junction bases not matched to a gene: 6. The length of the CDR3 is 14 residues. CDR1 and CDR2 (germline): ENHRY, SYGVKD.

This clonotype was seen only a few times. This chain's CDR3 is CASSQVVSSPEGTQYF. In nucleotides, the CDR3 is TGCGCCAGCAGCCAAGTCGTTTCGTCCCCTGAGGGGACCCAGTACTTC. The chain links TRBV4-1 to TRBJ2-5, with D possibly being TRBD2 (5 bases). V lost 1 base and J lost 7, with 19 bases in between. CDR3 size: 16 residues. The germline CDR1 and CDR2 sequences are MGHRA and YSYEKL.

This clonotype was detected a few times. This sequence joins TRBV11-2 and TRBJ2-1; D unclear. The J call is uncertain, as TRBJ2-5 better fits the DNA end. Germline CDR1 SGHAT, CDR2 FQNNGV. The CDR3 is 13 residues long. CDR3 DNA sequence: TGTGCCAGCAGCTTAAGTCACATTGAAACCCAGTACTTC. It yields the protein CASSLSHIETQYF.

The chain is built from TRBV6-1 and TRBJ1-3; weak D call: TRBD1 (5 bases). This CDR3 contains 16 residues. V was pared by 5 bases and J by 2 bases, with 16 bases between. Germline values: CDR1 MNHNS, CDR2 SASEGT. The CDR3 sequence: CASSQGGAGTGNTIYF. In DNA, the CDR3 is TGTGCCAGCAGTCAGGGAGGAGCAGGGACTGGAAACACCATATATTTT.

A few counts support this clonotype. V is TRBV29-1 and J is TRBJ2-7; 10 bases agree with TRBD1. The CDR3 is 13 residues long. The germline V gene has CDR1 SQVTM and CDR2 ANQGSEA. The V gene end was trimmed by 8 bases and the J gene end by 6 bases; junction bases not matched to a gene: 10. This CDR3 is CSTERDRGGEQYF. The DNA for the CDR3 is TGCAGCACCGAACGGGACAGGGGAGGCGAGCAGTACTTC.

This chain joins TRBV11-2 and TRBJ2-7; TRBD2 might be the D (5 bases). Germline V gives CDR1 SGHAT, CDR2 FQNNGV. V was pared by 3 bases and J by 3 bases, with 15 bases between. The CDR3 length is 15 residues. CDR3 region: CASSLRRDGGYEQYF. The CDR3 nucleotides read TGTGCCAGCAGCTTGCGCCGCGACGGAGGCTACGAGCAGTACTTC.

The sample holds a few counts of this clonotype. The rearrangement uses TRBV28 and TRBJ1-1, with D maybe TRBD1 (6 bases). CDR3 size: 17 residues. CDR1 MDHEN and CDR2 SYDVKM come from the germline V gene. The V end lost 8 bases, the J end lost 3 bases, and 25 bases lay between the germline ends. CDR3 in amino acids: CASWRGGTFLRDTEAFF. The CDR3 DNA is TGTGCCAGCTGGAGGGGCGGGACATTTCTTCGGGACACTGAAGCTTTCTTT. The complete variable domain, with remaining parts taken from reference TRBV28 and TRBJ1-1, reads DVKVTQSSRYLVKRTGEKVFLECVQDMDHENMFWYRQDPGLGLRLIYFSYDVKMKEKGDIPEGYSVSREKKERFSLILESASTNQTSMYLCASWRGGTFLRDTEAFFGQGTRLTVV.

The J gene is TRBJ1-1, the V gene TRBV11-2, with D maybe TRBD1 (6 bases). With 5 bases removed from V and 0 bases from J, the gap between germline ends came to 13 bases. This CDR3 comprises 15 residues. CDR1 and CDR2 (germline): SGHAT, FQNNGV. Here the CDR3 DNA reads TGTGCCAGCAGCCCTCAGGGGTTTATGAACACTGAAGCTTTCTTT. Amino acids: CASSPQGFMNTEAFF. Using reference TRBV11-2 and TRBJ1-1 for the parts outside the CDR3, the full variable domain is EAGVAQSPRYKIIEKRQSVAFWCNPISGHATLYWYQQILGQGPKLLIQFQNNGVVDDSQLPKDRFSAERLKGVDSTLKIQPAKLEDSAVYLCASSPQGFMNTEAFFGQGTRLTVV.

The rearrangement joins TRBV4-3 to TRBJ1-1, with 7 nucleotides matching TRBD1. V was pared by 2 bases and J by 1 base, with 4 bases of the junction left unmatched. Germline lookup yields CDR1 LGHNA and CDR2 YSLEER. The CDR3 has 15 residues. This chain's CDR3 is CASSQRGQSNTEAFF. As DNA, the CDR3 is TGCGCCAGCAGCCAACGGGGACAGTCGAACACTGAAGCTTTCTTT.

The chain combines TRBV12-3 or TRBV12-4 with TRBJ1-6, with no clear D. The CDR3 has 14 residues. V was pared by 6 bases and J by 9 bases, with 15 bases between. The CDR3 DNA sequence: TGTGCCAGCAGCCCGGCCCTTGGCGCTTCACCCCTCCACTTT. Protein product: CASSPALGASPLHF.

The chain recombines TRBV27 with TRBJ1-1, with D perhaps matching TRBD1 (5 bases). CDR1 is MNHEY, CDR2 SMNVEV, per germline (reference sequence). Trimming left V 5 bases short and J 0 bases short, with 13 bases between. This CDR3 region has 15 residues. The CDR3, as DNA: TGTGCCAGCAGTCCGGGACGGGGGGTGAACACTGAAGCTTTCTTT. It codes for CASSPGRGVNTEAFF.

J is TRBJ2-5 and V is TRBV5-4; 7 bases agree with TRBD2. In germline, CDR1 is SGHNT, CDR2 YYREEE (reference sequence). The CDR3 is 14 residues long. V shed 1 base and J 2 bases; nucleotides not matched to a gene: 2. DNA of the CDR3: TGTGCCAGCAGCTTGTCGCGGGAGCAAGAGACCCAGTACTTC. Translation gives CASSLSREQETQYF.

The gene calls are TRBV11-2 and TRBJ1-5; TRBD1 matches 10 bases. CDR1 SGHAT and CDR2 FQNNGV come from the germline V gene. The V and J ends lost 5 bases and 10 bases, in that order; junction bases with no gene match: 14. This CDR3 has 16 amino acids. The CDR3, as DNA: TGTGCCAGCAGCCCCGAGTCCGGGACAGGGGTTATTCCCCAGCATTTT. It encodes CASSPESGTGVIPQHF.

The V and J genes are TRBV7-2 and TRBJ1-2; D ambiguous. The CDR3 runs 12 residues. V shed 5 bases and J shed 4 bases, with 8 bases lying between them. Germline V gene lookup returns CDR1 SGHTA and CDR2 FQGNSA. The CDR3 region is CASSREFYGYTF. The CDR3 bases are TGTGCCAGCAGCCGTGAATTCTATGGCTACACCTTC.

In this sample, this clonotype turned up a few times. The rearrangement uses TRBV18 and TRBJ2-7; 7 bases match TRBD1. With 6 bases clipped from V and 5 bases from J, the junction kept 10 bases outside the gene matches. CDR1 KGHSH and CDR2 LQKENI come from the germline V gene. CDR3 length equals 14 residues. CDR3 nucleotide sequence: TGTGCCAGCTCCCAAGAAGTACAGGGGAACGAGCAGTACTTC. Translation: CASSQEVQGNEQYF.

This clonotype was detected only a few times. The CDR3 nucleotides are TGTGCCAGCAGCTTAATTCCAGGGGGGCCCTACGAGCAGTACTTC. Translating gives CASSLIPGGPYEQYF. The J gene is TRBJ2-7, the V gene TRBV5-5, with D possibly being TRBD1 (7 bases). CDR3 size: 15 residues. V was shortened by 2 bases and J by 2 bases, with 14 bases between the two germline ends. Germline V gives CDR1 SGHKS, CDR2 YYEKEE (reference sequence).

The chain is built from TRBV11-2 and TRBJ2-2, with D hard to call. Trimming stripped 4 bases from V and 3 bases from J, with 9 bases between. Germline assignment: CDR1 SGHAT and CDR2 FQNNGV. The CDR3 totals 14 residues. The CDR3 loop reads CASSSTPYTGELFF. The DNA for the CDR3 is TGTGCCAGCAGCTCAACTCCCTACACCGGGGAGCTGTTTTTT.

This chain connects TRBV3-1 to TRBJ2-7, with 8 positions matching TRBD2. Trimming at V came to 6 bases and at J to 2 bases, leaving 18 bases not matched to a gene. The CDR3 runs to 18 residues. The germline gives CDR1 LGHDT, CDR2 YNNKEL (reference sequence). CDR3 sequence reads: CASSPHPRVSGEPYEQYF. CDR3 nucleotide sequence: TGTGCCAGCAGTCCACATCCAAGGGTTAGCGGGGAGCCCTACGAGCAGTACTTC.

This clonotype was counted between two and nine times. The V gene is TRBV5-1, the J gene TRBJ2-7; TRBD1 aligns across 7 bases. The CDR3 spans 15 residues. V gave up 1 base and J gave up 5 bases; unmatched junction bases: 9. The germline V gene has CDR1 SGHRS and CDR2 YFSETQ. CDR3 region: CASSLQGQGVHEQYF. In DNA, the CDR3 is TGCGCCAGCAGCTTGCAAGGCCAGGGGGTCCACGAGCAGTACTTC.

V is TRBV7-2 and J is TRBJ2-5; 14 nucleotides match TRBD2. CDR3 size: 17 residues. The germline gives CDR1 SGHTA, CDR2 FQGNSA. Losses at the gene ends were 1 base for V and 7 bases for J; bases not matched to a gene: 8. CDR3 residues: CASSLGGLAGEVGTQYF. CDR3 nucleotides: TGTGCCAGCAGCTTAGGGGGACTAGCGGGAGAGGTCGGGACCCAGTACTTC. The full variable domain, rest sourced from reference TRBV7-2 and TRBJ2-5, is GAGVSQSPSNKVTEKGKDVELRCDPISGHTALYWYRQSLGQGLEFLIYFQGNSAPDKSGLPSDRFSAERTGGSVSTLTIQRTQQEDSAVYLCASSLGGLAGEVGTQYFGPGTRLLVL.

This clonotype was seen a handful of times. The chain employs TRBV20-1 and TRBJ2-3, with D uncertain. Trimming stripped 5 bases from V and 5 bases from J, with 8 bases between. The CDR3 contains 11 residues. In germline, CDR1 is DFQATT, CDR2 SNEGSKA (reference sequence). CDR3 DNA sequence: TGCAGTGCTGGCCCAGAAGATACGCAGTATTTT. Translation: CSAGPEDTQYF.

This clonotype was counted a few times. J is TRBJ1-2 and V is TRBV6-5; perhaps TRBD1 as D (6 bases). Germline values: CDR1 MNHEY, CDR2 SVGAGI. The CDR3 length is 14 residues. Trimming pared 5 bases from V and 0 bases from J, leaving 10 bases between. CDR3 DNA: TGTGCCAGCAGTGCTACAGGGCCTAACTATGGCTACACCTTC. Translated, it gives CASSATGPNYGYTF.

This clonotype has just a few counts. This CDR3 reads CASSLLAYTGELFF. Here the CDR3 DNA reads TGTGCCAGCAGTTTATTAGCGTACACCGGGGAGCTGTTTTTT. The chain recombines TRBV28 with TRBJ2-2, with a weak D call TRBD2 (5 bases). The germline V and J ends were trimmed by 1 base and 3 bases, with 6 bases remaining between them. CDR1 is MDHEN, CDR2 SYDVKM, per germline. The CDR3 length is 14 residues.

This clonotype was counted a few times. One end of the junction varies from germline; a read error may be responsible. The chain is built from TRBV6-1 and TRBJ2-5, with TRBD2 matching 14 bases. This CDR3 region has 19 residues. Germline CDR1 MNHNS, CDR2 SASEGT. This CDR3 is CTSSLLGQGATSGRDWRFF. The CDR3 DNA reads as TGTACCAGCAGTCTCCTGGGACAGGGGGCGACTAGCGGGAGGGATTGGCGGTTCTTC.

The chain employs TRBV12-3 or TRBV12-4 and TRBJ1-2; 8 nucleotides line up with TRBD1. There are 17 residues in the CDR3. The trim removed 7 bases at V and 5 bases at J, leaving 18 bases unmatched. CDR3 residues: CASNRGDYGRWGYGYTF. In DNA, the CDR3 is TGTGCCAGCAACAGGGGGGACTATGGCCGGTGGGGGTATGGCTACACCTTC.

The count of this clonotype is one. This sequence joins TRBV29-1 and TRBJ2-7, with D perhaps TRBD1 or TRBD2 (6 bases each). Germline values: CDR1 SQVTM, CDR2 ANQGSEA. V was clipped by 2 bases and J by 7 bases, with 12 bases between them. This CDR3 contains 12 residues. Here the CDR3 reads CSVEWGAEEQYF. The CDR3 DNA sequence: TGCAGCGTTGAATGGGGGGCTGAAGAGCAGTACTTC.

V and J are TRBV12-3 or TRBV12-4 and TRBJ2-1, with 7 nucleotides matching TRBD2. The CDR3 runs to 12 residues. After removal of 3 bases from V and 10 bases from J, the junction contained 3 bases not matched to a gene. Written as DNA, the CDR3 is TGTGCCAGCAGTTTCGGGGGGTGGGAGCAGTTCTTC. It encodes CASSFGGWEQFF.

This clonotype was counted only a few times. V is TRBV20-1 and J is TRBJ2-1; 8 bases are shared with TRBD2. This CDR3 region has 13 residues. Per the germline V gene, CDR1 is DFQATT and CDR2 is SNEGSKA (reference sequence). V lost 2 bases, J lost 8 bases, and 5 bases stayed unmatched. CDR3 coding DNA: TGCAGTGCTAGACCGACTAGCGATGATGAGCAGTTCTTC. This codes for CSARPTSDDEQFF.

The chain couples TRBV20-1 to TRBJ2-2; D unclear. With 1 base removed from V and 0 bases from J, the gap between germline ends came to 3 bases. Germline V gene lookup returns CDR1 DFQATT and CDR2 SNEGSKA (reference sequence). This CDR3 has 13 amino acids. The CDR3 nucleotides read TGCAGTGCTAGAGGCGCGAACACCGGGGAGCTGTTTTTT. Amino acids: CSARGANTGELFF.

In this sample, this clonotype turned up a few times. The chain carries TRBV12-3 or TRBV12-4 and TRBJ2-1; D is possibly TRBD1 (6 bases). The CDR3 is 12 residues long. V lost 3 bases to trimming and J lost 8 bases, with 8 bases between them. CDR3 nucleotide sequence: TGTGCCAGCAGTTTTCCAGGGGATGAGCAGTTCTTC. Translating gives CASSFPGDEQFF.